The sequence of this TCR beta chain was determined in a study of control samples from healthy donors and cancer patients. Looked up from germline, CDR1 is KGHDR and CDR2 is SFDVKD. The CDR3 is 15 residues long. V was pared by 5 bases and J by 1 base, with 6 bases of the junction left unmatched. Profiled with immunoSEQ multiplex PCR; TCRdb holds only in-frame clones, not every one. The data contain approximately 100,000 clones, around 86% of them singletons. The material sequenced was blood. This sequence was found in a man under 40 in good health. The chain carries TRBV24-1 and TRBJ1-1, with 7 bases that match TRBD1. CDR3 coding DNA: TGTGCCACCAGTGGGACAAGGGGGCGGAACACTGAAGCTTTCTTT. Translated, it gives CATSGTRGRNTEAFF.